The next 17 T cell receptor beta chains were all read from a single sample in a study of blood T cell repertoires in COVID-19. Method: immunoSEQ multiplex PCR; TCRdb's copy keeps in-frame clones and lacks some. The sample consists of around 360,000 clones, over 75% of them appearing once. Sequencing was done on a sample of PBMCs or T cells enriched from blood (not recorded which). Receptors were obtained from a woman between 25 and 40 years old who had recovered from COVID-19.

The rearrangement uses TRBV18 and TRBJ2-3; 7 bases are shared with TRBD1. Germline V gene sequence: CDR1 KGHSH, CDR2 LQKENI. Germline trimming cut 5 bases from V and 3 bases from J; bases unmatched to any gene: 8. The length of the CDR3 is 15 residues. The CDR3 coding sequence is TGTGCCAGCTCAGCCCGACAGGGAAGGACAGATACGCAGTATTTT. Translated: CASSARQGRTDTQYF.

The chain couples TRBV5-8 to TRBJ1-1, with TRBD1 matching over 9 bases. The CDR3 consists of 13 residues. V shed 3 bases and J 3 bases; nucleotides not matched to a gene: 0. Germline V gene sequence: CDR1 SGHTS, CDR2 YDEGEE. In nucleotides, the CDR3 is TGTGCCAGCAGCTGGACAGGGGACACTGAAGCTTTCTTT. It codes for CASSWTGDTEAFF. Based on the CDR3 plus reference TRBV5-8 and TRBJ1-1, the full variable domain is EAGVTQSPTHLIKTRGQQATLRCSPISGHTSVYWYQQALGLGLQFLLWYDEGEERNRGNFPPRFSGRQFPNYSSELNVNALELEDSALYLCASSWTGDTEAFFGQGTRLTVV.

This clone occurred once. This CDR3 reads CASSDFTAGRGAGQFF. CDR3 nucleotide sequence: TGTGCCAGCAGTGATTTTACCGCTGGGAGAGGAGCGGGGCAGTTCTTC. This rearrangement joins TRBV25-1 to TRBJ2-1, with D possibly being TRBD2 (6 bases). CDR3 length equals 16 residues. V lost 3 bases and J 12 bases, leaving 24 bases between the germline ends. Germline V gene data show CDR1 as MGHDK and CDR2 as SYGVNS.

The J gene is TRBJ2-7, the V gene TRBV13, with 10 bases fitting TRBD1. CDR1 is PRHDT, CDR2 FYEKMQ, per germline (reference sequence). V was clipped by 6 bases and J by 4 bases; unmatched bases: 9. CDR3 length equals 15 residues. CDR3 loop: CASSRGGQGEYEQYF. DNA for the CDR3: TGTGCCAGCAGTCGGGGAGGACAGGGGGAGTACGAGCAGTACTTC.

This clone was detected once. The CDR3 nucleotides read TGTGCCAGCAGCCGCGCTCGCGGAACCTACAATGAGCAGTTCTTC. The encoded protein is CASSRARGTYNEQFF. The genes are TRBV3-1 (or the pseudogene TRBV3-2) and TRBJ2-1; no clear D. The CDR3 totals 15 residues. The V end was cut by 4 bases, the J end by 2 bases, with 12 bases between. Per germline, CDR1 LGHDT and CDR2 YNNKEL (reference sequence).

J is TRBJ1-2 and V is TRBV6-5; 9 bases are a match to TRBD1. V dropped 6 bases and J dropped 4; count of bases not matched to a gene: 3. There are 13 residues in the CDR3. Per germline, CDR1 MNHEY and CDR2 SVGAGI. Here the CDR3 reads CASSDRGGYGYTF. The CDR3, as DNA: TGTGCCAGCAGCGACAGGGGGGGCTATGGCTACACCTTC.

This chain joins TRBV7-9 and TRBJ1-2, with D possibly being TRBD1 (6 bases). This CDR3 contains 11 residues. V was clipped by 4 bases and J by 13 bases, with 13 bases between them. Germline CDR1 reads SEHNR; CDR2 reads FQNEAQ (reference sequence). The CDR3 is CASSSTGFLTF. In DNA form, the CDR3 reads TGTGCCAGCAGCTCGACAGGTTTTCTCACCTTC.

The chain has TRBV6-4 and TRBJ1-1, with D possibly matching TRBD1 (5 bases). Deletions cut 0 bases from V and 4 bases from J, with 12 bases between. The CDR3 is 15 amino acids. CDR1 is MRHNA, CDR2 SNTAGT, per germline. Written as DNA, the CDR3 is TGTGCCAGCAGTGACTCGAAGCAGGGAAGCACTGAAGCTTTCTTT. It is translated as CASSDSKQGSTEAFF.

The CDR3 here is CASSVSNSGANVLTF. The CDR3 bases are TGTGCCAGCAGCGTCAGTAACTCTGGGGCCAACGTCCTGACTTTC. This chain joins TRBV28 and TRBJ2-6, with unresolved D. This CDR3 has 15 residues. Germline V gene lookup returns CDR1 MDHEN and CDR2 SYDVKM. Between the trimmed V and J ends, which lost 6 bases and 0 bases, there was a span of 9 bases.

The rearrangement links TRBV29-1 to TRBJ1-5; the D gene is possibly TRBD1 (5 bases). Germline V lookup: CDR1 SQVTM, CDR2 ANQGSEA. V lost 3 bases to trimming and J lost 4 bases, with 13 bases between them. This CDR3 has 14 residues. The CDR3 DNA follows: TGCAGCGTTGAGGGGCCCGGGCGAAATCAGCCCCAGCATTTT. It specifies CSVEGPGRNQPQHF.

J is TRBJ1-2 and V is TRBV20-1; unclear D gene. The V gene's germline CDR1 is DFQATT and CDR2 SNEGSKA (reference sequence). There are 11 residues in the CDR3. The V end was cut by 4 bases, the J end by 8 bases, with 11 bases between. CDR3: CSATRPGGYTF. CDR3 in DNA: TGCAGTGCTACCCGTCCGGGGGGCTACACCTTC.

This clone was observed a few times. This sequence joins TRBV5-3 and TRBJ1-5, with D perhaps matching TRBD1 (5 bases). TRBV5-3 is known as an ORF, though its function is uncertain. This CDR3 comprises 20 residues. With 1 base removed from V and 0 bases from J, the gap between germline ends came to 23 bases. The CDR3 sequence: CARSLPITEGPYYSNQPQHF. CDR3 sequence (DNA): TGTGCCAGAAGCTTGCCGATTACGGAGGGGCCCTATTATAGCAATCAGCCCCAGCATTTT.

V gene TRBV5-4 combines with J gene TRBJ2-7, with 9 bases lining up with TRBD2. Unmatched junction bases numbered 10, after V lost 5 bases and J lost 4 bases. The germline V gene has CDR1 SGHNT and CDR2 YYREEE (reference sequence). The CDR3 consists of 15 residues. CDR3 loop: CASSLEPSGVYEQYF. Here the CDR3 DNA reads TGTGCCAGCAGTCTGGAGCCTAGCGGGGTATACGAGCAGTACTTC.

CDR3 DNA: TGTGCCAGCAGTTTAAGTGGGCGTGGTGGAAACACCATATATTTT. This encodes CASSLSGRGGNTIYF. The rearrangement links TRBV27 to TRBJ1-3; the D is unclear. The CDR3 contains 15 residues. CDR1 is MNHEY, CDR2 SMNVEV, per germline (reference sequence). The ends were cut back, 2 bases at V and 3 bases at J, with 11 bases in the middle.

The chain combines TRBV5-1 with TRBJ2-2, with 11 bases aligning to TRBD2. The CDR3 has 16 residues. V lost 1 base to trimming and J lost 4 bases; unmatched junction nucleotides: 3. Germline CDR1 SGHRS, CDR2 YFSETQ. CDR3 DNA: TGCGCCAGCAGCTTGACTAGCGGGAGCCCCACCGGGGAGCTGTTTTTT. Its protein is CASSLTSGSPTGELFF.

This chain uses TRBV7-2 with TRBJ2-2, with 10 bases aligning to TRBD2. From germline, CDR1 is SGHTA and CDR2 FQGNSA. V lost 5 bases to trimming and J lost 1 base; unmatched junction nucleotides: 4. The CDR3 has 16 amino acids. CDR3 amino acids: CASSPPSGRNTGELFF. In DNA, the CDR3 is TGTGCCAGCAGCCCACCTAGCGGGAGGAACACCGGGGAGCTGTTTTTT.

The rearrangement links TRBV30 to TRBJ1-6; 7 bases align to TRBD1. Germline trimming cut 0 bases from V and 2 bases from J; bases unmatched to any gene: 4. The V gene's germline CDR1 is GTSNPN and CDR2 SVGIG (reference sequence). The CDR3 spans 16 residues. The CDR3 sequence is CAWSVGRGAYNSPLHF. CDR3 coding DNA: TGTGCCTGGAGTGTTGGCAGGGGGGCCTATAATTCACCCCTCCACTTT.